This entry lists 29 T cell receptor beta chains sequenced from one sample in a study of blood T cell repertoires in COVID-19. Data came from immunoSEQ multiplex PCR; TCRdb stores just in-frame clones and leaves some out. The sample holds some 200,000 clones, about 90% seen once. The material sequenced was peripheral blood. These receptors originate from a woman under 30 who had recovered from COVID-19.

This chain uses TRBV19 with TRBJ1-2; D ambiguous. The CDR3 is 14 residues long. Trimming left V 3 bases short and J 0 bases short, with 8 bases between. The germline CDR1 and CDR2 sequences are LNHDA and SQIVND (reference sequence). The CDR3 loop is CASSMVAANYGYTF. In DNA form, the CDR3 reads TGTGCCAGTAGTATGGTGGCAGCTAACTATGGCTACACCTTC.

The V gene is TRBV7-2, the J gene TRBJ2-5; 7 positions agree with TRBD1. Germline V lookup: CDR1 SGHTA, CDR2 FQGNSA. V lost 0 bases, J lost 2 bases, and 6 bases stayed unmatched. The CDR3 consists of 16 residues. CDR3 DNA: TGTGCCAGCAGCTTAGCGCCCCGGGACAGTCAAGAGACCCAGTACTTC. It encodes CASSLAPRDSQETQYF.

This chain uses TRBV11-2 with TRBJ2-5; D not certain. V shed 1 base and J shed 1 base, with 4 bases lying between them. CDR3 length: 13 amino acids. Germline loops: CDR1 SGHAT, CDR2 FQNNGV. CDR3 loop: CASSLVGQETQYF. DNA of the CDR3: TGTGCCAGCAGCTTAGTCGGCCAAGAGACCCAGTACTTC.

This sequence joins TRBV30 and TRBJ2-2, with 8 bases matching TRBD1. V shed 5 bases and J 2 bases; nucleotides not matched to a gene: 1. This CDR3 region has 13 residues. Germline-derived CDR1 and CDR2 are GTSNPN and SVGIG (reference sequence). The CDR3 DNA reads TGTGCCTGGGGACAGGGAAACACCGGGGAGCTGTTTTTT. Protein: CAWGQGNTGELFF.

V is TRBV7-2 and J is TRBJ2-2; 9 bases fit TRBD2. CDR3 length equals 14 residues. Germline V gene lookup returns CDR1 SGHTA and CDR2 FQGNSA. J gave up 6 bases and V 11 bases, and 10 bases lay outside the gene matches. The CDR3 protein is CAGGRGGSAGELFF. In nucleotides, the CDR3 is TGTGCCGGCGGGAGGGGCGGGAGCGCCGGGGAGCTGTTTTTT.

The J gene is TRBJ2-7, the V gene TRBV5-4, with TRBD2 identical over 12 bases. The junction had 2 bases not matched to a gene; V was cut back by 4 bases and J by 6 bases. Germline V CDR1 and CDR2: SGHNT, YYREEE (reference sequence). CDR3 length equals 13 residues. The CDR3 spells CASSPGLAGEQYF. CDR3 nucleotide sequence: TGTGCCAGCAGCCCGGGACTAGCGGGCGAGCAGTACTTC.

This clone has just one count. The rearrangement links TRBV11-1 to TRBJ1-6; possibly TRBD1 for D (6 bases). The CDR3 has 15 residues. From germline, CDR1 is SGHAT and CDR2 FQDESV (reference sequence). Trimming stripped 5 bases from V and 3 bases from J, with 11 bases between. In nucleotides, the CDR3 is TGTGCCAGCAGCGTGGGACAAAACTATAATTCACCCCTCCACTTT. Its protein product is CASSVGQNYNSPLHF. Full variable domain (missing parts from reference TRBV11-1 and TRBJ1-6): EAEVAQSPRYKITEKSQAVAFWCDPISGHATLYWYRQILGQGPELLVQFQDESVVDDSQLPKDRFSAERLKGVDSTLKIQPAELGDSAMYLCASSVGQNYNSPLHFGNGTRLTVT.

This chain uses TRBV7-6 with TRBJ1-2; D ambiguous. The CDR3 loop spans 15 amino acids. The germline V gene has CDR1 SGHVS and CDR2 FNYEAQ. V dropped 2 bases and J dropped 0 bases, with 10 bases sitting between them. DNA of the CDR3: TGTGCCAGCAGCTTAAGTCCGGAGGCTAACTATGGCTACACCTTC. Translating gives CASSLSPEANYGYTF.

The CDR3 loop reads CATSDATNTGELFF. The CDR3 bases are TGTGCCACCAGTGATGCGACGAACACCGGGGAGCTGTTTTTT. The chain carries TRBV24-1 and TRBJ2-2; no clear D. V lost 3 bases to trimming and J lost 0 bases, with 4 bases between them. CDR3 size: 14 residues. Per the germline V gene, CDR1 is KGHDR and CDR2 is SFDVKD.

The gene calls are TRBV11-2 and TRBJ2-3; 11 positions match TRBD1. The CDR3 is 17 amino acids. Germline trimming cut 5 bases from V and 9 bases from J; bases unmatched to any gene: 16. CDR1 and CDR2 (germline): SGHAT, FQNNGV. Here the CDR3 DNA reads TGTGCCAGCAGCAACCCGGACAGGGGGCTTAAGTGGAAAACGCAGTATTTT. Protein: CASSNPDRGLKWKTQYF.

This clone has a handful of counts. V gene TRBV9 combines with J gene TRBJ2-1; TRBD1 agrees at 7 bases. This CDR3 comprises 12 residues. With V trimmed by 4 bases and J by 8 bases, 3 bases remained unmatched. The germline CDR1 and CDR2 sequences are SGDLS and YYNGEE. The CDR3 protein is CASSQGVDEQFF. The CDR3 coding sequence is TGTGCCAGCAGCCAGGGGGTGGATGAGCAGTTCTTC.

The chain couples TRBV27 to TRBJ1-5; D is undetermined. The CDR3 is 15 residues long. CDR1 is MNHEY and CDR2 is SMNVEV in the germline V gene (reference sequence). Trimming took off 6 bases at V and 0 bases at J, with 12 bases between the two ends. The CDR3 region is CASSRSFNSNQPQHF. The CDR3 bases are TGTGCCAGCAGCAGATCCTTTAATAGCAATCAGCCCCAGCATTTT.

The chain has TRBV7-6 and TRBJ2-1; TRBD2 aligns across 8 bases. The CDR3 is 20 amino acids. The trim removed 2 bases at V and 3 bases at J, leaving 18 bases unmatched. From germline, CDR1 is SGHVS and CDR2 FNYEAQ. The CDR3 protein is CASSLLGVGSGINYYNEQFF. For the CDR3, the DNA is TGTGCCAGCAGCTTACTCGGGGTTGGTAGCGGGATAAACTACTACAATGAGCAGTTCTTC.

As concerns this clone: Within the sample, other DNA sequences also encode this same CDR3. CDR3 sequence (DNA): TGCGCCAGCAGCCAAGTTCCGGGGAACACTGAAGCTTTCTTT. Its protein product is CASSQVPGNTEAFF. The chain is built from TRBV4-1 and TRBJ1-1; D unresolved. Germline V CDR1 and CDR2: MGHRA, YSYEKL. The length of the CDR3 is 14 residues. Trimming took 1 base from V and 1 from J, leaving 7 bases between them.

The CDR3 nucleotides are TGTGCCCACGCCGGGACAAAGAACGGGGACACTGAAGCTTTCTTT. It translates to CAHAGTKNGDTEAFF. The genes are TRBV6-5 and TRBJ1-1; maybe TRBD1 (6 bases). Germline-derived CDR1 and CDR2 are MNHEY and SVGAGI. V was trimmed by 11 bases and J by 3 bases, leaving 22 bases between them. CDR3 length: 15 amino acids.

J is TRBJ1-1 and V is TRBV29-1, with D tentatively TRBD1 (6 bases). Between the trimmed V and J ends, which lost 5 bases and 5 bases, there was a span of 18 bases. Germline CDR1 is SQVTM and CDR2 is ANQGSEA. The CDR3 spans 14 residues. The CDR3 bases are TGCAGCGTTAAATCTCGGACAGCGGAGACTGAAGCTTTCTTT. Amino acid sequence: CSVKSRTAETEAFF.

The chain recombines TRBV27 with TRBJ2-5; 8 nucleotides line up with TRBD2. The CDR3 loop spans 17 amino acids. V shed 2 bases and J 5 bases; nucleotides not matched to a gene: 13. Per germline, CDR1 MNHEY and CDR2 SMNVEV (reference sequence). The CDR3 region is CASSLIGGGRNRETQYF. The CDR3 DNA reads as TGTGCCAGCAGTTTAATCGGGGGGGGCCGGAATCGGGAGACCCAGTACTTC.

DNA of the CDR3: TGCGCCAGCAGCCAAGCGAGGGGAGGGAGCTCCTACGAGCAGTACTTC. It specifies CASSQARGGSSYEQYF. The chain recombines TRBV4-1 with TRBJ2-7, with 7 bases matching TRBD2. The trim removed 1 base at V and 0 bases at J, leaving 6 bases unmatched. From germline, CDR1 is MGHRA and CDR2 YSYEKL. The length of the CDR3 is 16 residues.

The J gene is TRBJ2-3, the V gene TRBV4-3; 7 bases map to TRBD2. Germline trimming cut 1 base from V and 0 bases from J; bases unmatched to any gene: 7. Germline loops: CDR1 LGHNA, CDR2 YSLEER. CDR3 length: 17 residues. The DNA of the CDR3 is TGCGCCAGCAGCCAAGTAAGGGCTAGCGGAAGCACAGATACGCAGTATTTT. Translation: CASSQVRASGSTDTQYF.

This chain joins TRBV9 and TRBJ1-3; D unclear. The germline V gene has CDR1 SGDLS and CDR2 YYNGEE. With 0 bases removed from V and 4 bases from J, the gap between germline ends came to 5 bases. This CDR3 region has 13 residues. CDR3 DNA sequence: TGTGCCAGCAGCGTAGACGAGGGAAACACCATATATTTT. Translation gives CASSVDEGNTIYF.

The chain combines TRBV7-2 with TRBJ2-7; no definite D call. This CDR3 is built from 13 residues. Germline assignment: CDR1 SGHTA and CDR2 FQGNSA. V was shortened by 3 bases and J by 0 bases, with 6 bases between the two germline ends. The CDR3 loop reads CASSFEFSYEQYF. Here the CDR3 DNA reads TGTGCCAGCAGCTTTGAGTTCTCCTACGAGCAGTACTTC.

The chain has TRBV6-5 and TRBJ2-7, with D possibly matching TRBD1 (5 bases). Germline CDR1 and CDR2: MNHEY and SVGAGI. This CDR3 has 13 amino acids. The V end was cut by 6 bases, the J end by 1 base, with 10 bases between. CDR3 amino acids: CASSPDRSYEQYF. The DNA of the CDR3 is TGTGCCAGCAGCCCCGACAGATCCTACGAGCAGTACTTC.

V usage is TRBV15 and J usage is TRBJ1-6, with TRBD1 identical over 7 bases. CDR3 length: 16 amino acids. Germline V gene data show CDR1 as LNHNV and CDR2 as YYDKDF (reference sequence). V shed 3 bases, J shed 7 bases, and the junction held 9 bases outside the gene matches. As DNA, the CDR3 is TGTGCCACCAGCAGGGAAACAGGGGCCTGGAATTCACCCCTCCACTTT. Translating gives CATSRETGAWNSPLHF.

V gene TRBV19 combines with J gene TRBJ2-5, with TRBD2 matching over 9 bases. This CDR3 is 14 amino acids long. V was pared by 3 bases and J by 6 bases, with 5 bases of the junction left unmatched. CDR1 is LNHDA, CDR2 SQIVND, per germline (reference sequence). CDR3 region: CASSINSGSKTQYF. The CDR3 coding sequence is TGTGCCAGTAGTATTAATAGCGGGAGTAAGACCCAGTACTTC.

The CDR3 region is CASSPGRRAGRDTQYF. Here the CDR3 DNA reads TGTGCCAGCAGCCCAGGGCGGAGGGCCGGCCGGGATACGCAGTATTTT. The J gene is TRBJ2-3, the V gene TRBV4-2, with D perhaps matching TRBD2 (6 bases). This CDR3 comprises 16 residues. Looked up from germline, CDR1 is LGHNA and CDR2 is YNFKEQ. Trimming stripped 4 bases from V and 6 bases from J, with 20 bases between.

This clone is a singleton in its sample. The chain combines TRBV11-1 with TRBJ2-1; D is uncertain. The CDR3 length is 12 residues. Trimming cost V 4 bases and J 7 bases, with 8 bases left between them. CDR1 and CDR2 (germline): SGHAT, FQDESV (reference sequence). The CDR3 reads CASSSMSNEQFF. DNA for the CDR3: TGTGCCAGCAGCTCCATGAGTAATGAGCAGTTCTTC.

This chain joins TRBV18 and TRBJ1-2; D not resolved. Germline V gene lookup returns CDR1 KGHSH and CDR2 LQKENI. V shed 3 bases and J shed 2 bases, with 10 bases lying between them. This CDR3 is 14 amino acids long. CDR3 sequence: CASSPDTRNYGYTF. In DNA, the CDR3 is TGTGCCAGCTCACCCGACACTAGAAACTATGGCTACACCTTC. The whole variable domain, filled in from reference TRBV18 and TRBJ1-2, reads NAGVMQNPRHLVRRRGQEARLRCSPMKGHSHVYWYRQLPEEGLKFMVYLQKENIIDESGMPKERFSAEFPKEGPSILRIQQVVRGDSAAYFCASSPDTRNYGYTFGSGTRLTVV.

The chain links TRBV30 to TRBJ1-2, with D unresolved. Germline V gene sequence: CDR1 GTSNPN, CDR2 SVGIG (reference sequence). The CDR3 is 13 residues long. The V and J ends lost 0 bases and 5 bases respectively, with 10 bases between them. In nucleotides, the CDR3 is TGTGCCTGGAGTGTACTGGGAGTTTATGGCTACACCTTC. Translating gives CAWSVLGVYGYTF.

The rearrangement uses TRBV5-1 and TRBJ1-4, with 9 nucleotides matching TRBD1. CDR3 size: 15 residues. The germline gives CDR1 SGHRS, CDR2 YFSETQ. Germline trimming cut 0 bases from V and 6 bases from J; bases unmatched to any gene: 3. This chain's CDR3 is CASSLGDRDDEKLFF. The CDR3 DNA reads TGCGCCAGCAGCTTGGGGGACAGGGATGATGAAAAACTGTTTTTT.